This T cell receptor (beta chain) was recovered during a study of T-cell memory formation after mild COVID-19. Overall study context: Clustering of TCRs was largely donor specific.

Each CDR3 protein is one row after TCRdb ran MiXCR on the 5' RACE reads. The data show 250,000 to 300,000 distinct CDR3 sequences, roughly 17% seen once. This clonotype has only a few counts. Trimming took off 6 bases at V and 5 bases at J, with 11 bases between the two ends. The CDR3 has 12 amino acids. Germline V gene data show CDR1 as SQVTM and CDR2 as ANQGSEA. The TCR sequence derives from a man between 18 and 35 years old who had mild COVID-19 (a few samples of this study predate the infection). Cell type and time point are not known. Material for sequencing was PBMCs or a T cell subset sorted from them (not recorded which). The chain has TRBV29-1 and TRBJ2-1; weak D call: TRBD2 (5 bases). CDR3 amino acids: CSVRTYHNEQFF. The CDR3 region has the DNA TGCAGCGTCCGGACTTACCACAATGAGCAGTTCTTC.